What follows are 16 T cell receptor beta chains derived from one specimen sequenced in a study of T cell responses to AZD1222 COVID-19 vaccine. The method was immunoSEQ multiplex PCR; TCRdb's version includes in-frame clones alone and lacks a portion of them. The table includes approximately 180,000 clones, approximately 94% detected once. Sequencing used peripheral blood, obtained on day 0 of AZD1222 vaccination. These receptors were collected from an adult in good health.

The gene calls are TRBV18 and TRBJ1-1, with 7 bases aligning to TRBD1. This CDR3 has 17 amino acids. After removal of 1 base from V and 1 base from J, the junction contained 9 bases not matched to a gene. The germline CDR1 and CDR2 sequences are KGHSH and LQKENI. CDR3 coding DNA: TGTGCCAGCTCACCACGGGGAGGGGGACAGCAGAACACTGAAGCTTTCTTT. It specifies CASSPRGGGQQNTEAFF.

This chain uses TRBV3-1 (or the pseudogene TRBV3-2) with TRBJ2-1; tentatively, D is TRBD2 (5 bases). The CDR3 is made up of 15 amino acids. The V gene's germline CDR1 is LGHDT and CDR2 YNNKEL (reference sequence). The V gene lost 4 bases and the J gene lost 5 bases, with 15 bases spanning the gap. The CDR3 DNA sequence: TGTGCCAGCAGCCCCGGACTCATAGCCCACAATGAGCAGTTCTTC. Its protein is CASSPGLIAHNEQFF.

The V call is TRBV7-2, the J call TRBJ1-5, with 7 bases matching TRBD1. V dropped 5 bases and J dropped 1; count of bases not matched to a gene: 2. This CDR3 region has 14 residues. Germline CDR1 and CDR2: SGHTA and FQGNSA. CDR3 amino acids: CASSQQGSNQPQHF. The CDR3 DNA is TGTGCCAGCAGCCAACAGGGGAGCAATCAGCCCCAGCATTTT.

This clone was picked up one time. The rearrangement uses TRBV6-2 or TRBV6-3 and TRBJ1-2; tentatively, D is TRBD1 (6 bases). The germline V and J ends were trimmed by 5 bases and 6 bases, with 13 bases remaining between them. Germline V gives CDR1 MNHEY, CDR2 SVGEGT. The length of the CDR3 is 13 residues. CDR3 protein: CASSTTGMDGYTF. The CDR3 region has the DNA TGTGCCAGCAGTACCACAGGGATGGATGGCTACACCTTC.

The chain is built from TRBV5-1 and TRBJ2-5; 7 bases align to TRBD2. The germline CDR1 and CDR2 sequences are SGHRS and YFSETQ. The CDR3 runs to 15 residues. V trimming: 4 bases; J trimming: 4 bases; junction bases outside the gene matches: 10. CDR3 nucleotides: TGCGCCAGCAGCCCGATGCTAGCGGCTGGAGAGACCCAGTACTTC. Translating it yields CASSPMLAAGETQYF.

This clone was seen only once. The chain employs TRBV7-9 and TRBJ2-3; 13 bases match TRBD2. CDR3 length: 16 residues. In germline, CDR1 is SEHNR, CDR2 FQNEAQ (reference sequence). V lost 3 bases and J lost 4; bases outside the gene matches: 4. CDR3 amino acids: CASSFGLAGAADTQYF. Written as DNA, the CDR3 is TGTGCCAGCAGCTTCGGACTAGCGGGAGCGGCAGATACGCAGTATTTT.

J is TRBJ2-2 and V is TRBV6-5; 13 bases align to TRBD2. The CDR3 spans 14 residues. V gave up 7 bases and J gave up 7 bases; unmatched junction bases: 3. Germline CDR1 MNHEY, CDR2 SVGAGI. The chain's CDR3 is CASKGLAGVGELFF. CDR3 bases: TGTGCCAGCAAAGGACTAGCGGGGGTCGGGGAGCTGTTTTTT.

The V and J genes are TRBV11-2 and TRBJ2-1, with TRBD2 matching 14 bases. Germline CDR1 reads SGHAT; CDR2 reads FQNNGV. The CDR3 has 19 residues. V shed 0 bases and J 5 bases; nucleotides not matched to a gene: 9. The CDR3: CASSLDPRLAGGPNNEQFF. CDR3 coding DNA: TGTGCCAGCAGCTTAGACCCCCGACTAGCGGGAGGGCCCAACAATGAGCAGTTCTTC.

The genes are TRBV13 and TRBJ2-5; 9 bases align to TRBD1. V shed 5 bases and J 4 bases; nucleotides not matched to a gene: 8. Germline lookup yields CDR1 PRHDT and CDR2 FYEKMQ (reference sequence). The CDR3 contains 15 residues. The CDR3 spells CASSIRTGGLETQYF. CDR3 coding DNA: TGTGCCAGCAGCATAAGAACAGGGGGCCTAGAGACCCAGTACTTC.

This clone showed up just a few times. The CDR3 loop reads CASSHTSGNYNEQFF. CDR3 DNA: TGTGCCAGCAGCCATACTAGCGGGAACTACAATGAGCAGTTCTTC. The chain recombines TRBV3-1 (or the pseudogene TRBV3-2) with TRBJ2-1; 10 positions agree with TRBD2. The germline CDR1 and CDR2 sequences are LGHDT and YNNKEL (reference sequence). V was clipped by 3 bases and J by 3 bases; unmatched bases: 2. The CDR3 is 15 amino acids.

This chain uses TRBV15 with TRBJ1-3; the D is unclear. The CDR3 runs to 15 residues. V lost 0 bases and J lost 2, with 8 bases in between. The germline V gene encodes CDR1 LNHNV and CDR2 YYDKDF (reference sequence). CDR3 DNA sequence: TGTGCCACCAGCAGAGATACTTGGACTGGAAACACCATATATTTT. It codes for CATSRDTWTGNTIYF.

The chain recombines TRBV11-3 with TRBJ1-2; D is ambiguous. Germline CDR1 is SGHNT and CDR2 is YENEEA. The CDR3 contains 16 residues. V was shortened by 3 bases and J by 4 bases, with 18 bases between the two germline ends. In nucleotides, the CDR3 is TGTGCCAGCAGCTTTACACCCCGGCTGATATCCTATGGCTACACCTTC. It is translated as CASSFTPRLISYGYTF.

The V call is TRBV5-6, the J call TRBJ1-1; D is uncertain. The CDR3 runs 14 residues. CDR1 is SGHDT and CDR2 is YYEEEE in the germline V gene. The V and J ends lost 4 bases and 0 bases respectively, with 10 bases between them. CDR3 in DNA: TGTGCCAGCAGCCCGAGATTTCTGAACACTGAAGCTTTCTTT. This encodes CASSPRFLNTEAFF. Complete variable domain (other parts from reference TRBV5-6 and TRBJ1-1): DAGVTQSPTHLIKTRGQQVTLRCSPKSGHDTVSWYQQALGQGPQFIFQYYEEEERQRGNFPDRFSGHQFPNYSSELNVNALLLGDSALYLCASSPRFLNTEAFFGQGTRLTVV.

The chain links TRBV12-3 or TRBV12-4 to TRBJ2-7; a possible D gene is TRBD2 (6 bases). This CDR3 comprises 12 residues. V gave up 1 base and J gave up 6 bases, with 7 bases separating them. The DNA of the CDR3 is TGTGCCAGCAGTTTAGAGGGAGGCGAGCAGTACTTC. Encoded protein: CASSLEGGEQYF.

This clone was seen only once. V gene TRBV4-1 combines with J gene TRBJ2-7, with 9 bases aligning to TRBD1. CDR3 length: 15 amino acids. Germline CDR1 MGHRA, CDR2 YSYEKL. V gave up 4 bases and J gave up 5 bases; unmatched junction bases: 9. CDR3 nucleotides: TGCGCCAGCAGCCTGTACTACAGGGGGCAAGACGAGCAGTACTTC. Amino acid sequence: CASSLYYRGQDEQYF.

This clone was seen a single time. The rearrangement links TRBV2 to TRBJ1-1; the D is unclear. CDR1 is SNHLY and CDR2 is FYNNEI in the germline V gene. This CDR3 has 14 residues. The V and J ends lost 0 bases and 0 bases respectively, with 5 bases between them. The CDR3 loop reads CASSEALLNTEAFF. DNA of the CDR3: TGTGCCAGCAGTGAAGCACTTTTGAACACTGAAGCTTTCTTT.